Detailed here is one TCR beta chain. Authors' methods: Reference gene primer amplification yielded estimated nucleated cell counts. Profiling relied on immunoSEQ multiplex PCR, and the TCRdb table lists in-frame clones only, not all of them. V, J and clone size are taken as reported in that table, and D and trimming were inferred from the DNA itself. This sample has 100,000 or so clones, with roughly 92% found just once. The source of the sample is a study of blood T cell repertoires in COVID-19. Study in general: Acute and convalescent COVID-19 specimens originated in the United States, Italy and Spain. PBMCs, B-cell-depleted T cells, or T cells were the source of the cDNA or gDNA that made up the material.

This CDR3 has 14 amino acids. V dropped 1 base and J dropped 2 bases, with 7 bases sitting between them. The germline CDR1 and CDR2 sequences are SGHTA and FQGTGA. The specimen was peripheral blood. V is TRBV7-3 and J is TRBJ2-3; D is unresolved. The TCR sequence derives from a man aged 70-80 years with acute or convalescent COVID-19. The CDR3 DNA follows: TGTGCCAGCAGCTTAAATTCACACACAGATACGCAGTATTTT. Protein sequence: CASSLNSHTDTQYF.